This T cell receptor beta chain derives from a study of T cell responses to AZD1222 COVID-19 vaccine. The repertoire was sequenced with immunoSEQ multiplex PCR; TCRdb's copy has only in-frame clones and lacks some. The table lists over 150,000 clones, about 90% of them singletons, with around a tenth in the top ten. CDR3 length equals 15 residues. CDR1 and CDR2 (germline): KGHSH, LQKENI. V was pared by 2 bases and J by 3 bases, with 10 bases between. Sequencing was performed on peripheral blood, taken 28 days after the second AZD1222 dose. The TCR sequence derives from an adult who received the AZD1222 COVID-19 vaccine. The chain combines TRBV18 with TRBJ2-2, with D perhaps TRBD1 (6 bases). This CDR3 reads CASSPTSGDTGELFF. The CDR3 DNA reads TGTGCCAGCTCACCAACATCAGGGGACACCGGGGAGCTGTTTTTT.